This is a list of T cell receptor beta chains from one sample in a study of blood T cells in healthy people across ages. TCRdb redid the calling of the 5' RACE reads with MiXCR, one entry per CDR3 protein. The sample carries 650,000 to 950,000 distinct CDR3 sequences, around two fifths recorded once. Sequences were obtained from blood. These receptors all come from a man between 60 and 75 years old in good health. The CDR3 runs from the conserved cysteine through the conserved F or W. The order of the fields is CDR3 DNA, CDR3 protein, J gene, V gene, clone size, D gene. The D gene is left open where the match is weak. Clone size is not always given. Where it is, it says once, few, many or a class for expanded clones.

TGTGCCAGCAGTTACTTGGATCAAGCTAATGAAAAACTGTTTTTT	CASSYLDQANEKLFF	TRBJ1-4	TRBV6-5	-	-
TGCAGCGTCTACGACAGGGGGCTTGTGCAGTACTTC	CSVYDRGLVQYF	TRBJ2-7	TRBV29-1	many	TRBD1
TGCAGTGCTACGGGGGGGAAGGGTGAGGGCTACACCTTC	CSATGGKGEGYTF	TRBJ1-2	TRBV20-1	-	-
TGTGCCAGCAGTGTTTCGGGACAGGACAACACCGGGGAGCTGTTTTTT	CASSVSGQDNTGELFF	TRBJ2-2	TRBV2	-	TRBD1
TGTGCCAGCAGCTACGGTTGCCGGGGGGCTTTTGGCTACACCTTC	CASSYGCRGAFGYTF	TRBJ1-2	TRBV6-5	-	-
TGTGCCAGCAGCATCCGAGACTACTCCACCTACGAGCAGTACTTC	CASSIRDYSTYEQYF	TRBJ2-7	TRBV7-2	few	-
TGTGCCAGCAGCCCCCAAGCAACCGGGGAGCTGTTTTTT	CASSPQATGELFF	TRBJ2-2	TRBV7-9	-	-
TGTGCCAGCAACCTGAACTCGCGGGGGACCTACGAGCAGTACTTC	CASNLNSRGTYEQYF	TRBJ2-7	TRBV6-6	few	TRBD2
TGTGCCAGCAGCCAAGTCTCGGGCCTTATGGCTGGCTACACCTTC	CASSQVSGLMAGYTF	TRBJ1-2	TRBV14	few	-
TGTGCCAGCAGACCCGGGACAGTGTCCGGGCCCCAGCATTTT	CASRPGTVSGPQHF	TRBJ1-5	TRBV7-2	-	TRBD1
TGCGCCAGCAGCGCAAGGACTAGCGGGGGTAATGAGCAGTTCTTC	CASSARTSGGNEQFF	TRBJ2-1	TRBV5-1	many	TRBD2
TGTGCCAGCGCACAGACCAGAGCACAGGTGTCGCTGTTTTTT	CASAQTRAQVSLFF	TRBJ2-2	TRBV3-1	-	-
TGCAGTGCTAGAGCCAGGGACCGCTCCTACGAACAGTACTTC	CSARARDRSYEQYF	TRBJ2-7	TRBV20-1	-	-
TGTGCCAGCAGTTTATTCATGATAGCGGGCACGAACACCGGGGAGCTGTTTTTT	CASSLFMIAGTNTGELFF	TRBJ2-2	TRBV27	-	TRBD2
TGTGCCAGCAGTTTTAGGGGGGGGCTGTACGAGCAGTACTTC	CASSFRGGLYEQYF	TRBJ2-7	TRBV12-3/TRBV12-4	-	-
TGCGCCAGCAGCTGGGGAGGGGCGAGCAATCAGCCCCAGCATTTT	CASSWGGASNQPQHF	TRBJ1-5	TRBV5-1	few	-
TGTGCCAGCAGTGTAGAGACCGGGGATGAAAAACTGTTTTTT	CASSVETGDEKLFF	TRBJ1-4	TRBV27	-	-
TGCAGTGCACGGGACAGGGGTGGCCAAGAGACCCAGTACTTC	CSARDRGGQETQYF	TRBJ2-5	TRBV20-1	few	TRBD1
TGTGCCAGCAGCCCTGGGAGCGGGGGTAGCACAGATACGCAGTATTTT	CASSPGSGGSTDTQYF	TRBJ2-3	TRBV7-6	many	TRBD2
TGTGCCAGCAGCCGACAGGGGGGGACTAAAGAGACCCAGTACTTC	CASSRQGGTKETQYF	TRBJ2-5	TRBV7-2	few	TRBD1
TGCAGTGCTGGGGGGACGTCTAGCGGGGGGCCCTACGAGCAGTACTTC	CSAGGTSSGGPYEQYF	TRBJ2-7	TRBV20-1	-	TRBD2
TGTGCCACCAACCAGGCGGGGGGGCCTAACAATGAGCAGTTCTTC	CATNQAGGPNNEQFF	TRBJ2-1	TRBV24-1	-	TRBD2
TGTGCCAGCAGCGTAGTTGGGGCCCAGCGCAATGAGCAGTACTTC	CASSVVGAQRNEQYF	TRBJ2-5	TRBV9	-	-
TGTGCCAGCAGTGAGGCAGGGGTTGGCGCTTTCTTT	CASSEAGVGAFF	TRBJ1-1	TRBV25-1	-	-
TGTGCCAGCAGCGTAAATCCGAACACCGGGGAGCTGTTTTTT	CASSVNPNTGELFF	TRBJ2-2	TRBV9	-	-
TGTGCCAGCAGCGAATTCGGAAACGTTCAGTACTTC	CASSEFGNVQYF	TRBJ2-7	TRBV13	-	-
TGTGCCAGCAGCATGGACTACTCCCAAGAGACCCAGTACTTC	CASSMDYSQETQYF	TRBJ2-5	TRBV2	-	-
TGTGCCAGCAGTTTAAGGGCAACGAACACCGGGGAGCTGTTTTTT	CASSLRATNTGELFF	TRBJ2-2	TRBV12-3/TRBV12-4	-	-
TGTGCCAGCAGCTTAGGGCGGGGGAAAACGGGTGAGCAGTTCTTC	CASSLGRGKTGEQFF	TRBJ2-1	TRBV7-2	-	TRBD2
TGCGCCAGCAGCCCCAGGGGAAGCGGTGTCCCTGCAACTAATGAAAAACTGTTTTTT	CASSPRGSGVPATNEKLFF	TRBJ1-4	TRBV4-3	-	-
TGTGCCAGCAGTTTCAGCGTCCGTGAGACTTCCTACGAGCAGTACTTC	CASSFSVRETSYEQYF	TRBJ2-7	TRBV28	-	-
TGTGCCAGCAGTGAGACTAGCGGGGTTGGGGATACGCAGTATTTT	CASSETSGVGDTQYF	TRBJ2-3	TRBV2	once	TRBD2
TGTGCCAGCAGTCCAGCCGCGGTGAACACTGAAGCTTTCTTT	CASSPAAVNTEAFF	TRBJ1-1	TRBV12-3/TRBV12-4	-	-
TGTGCCAGCAGGCTCGACAGGGAGCAGTTCTTC	CASRLDREQFF	TRBJ2-1	TRBV5-6	few	-
TGTGCCAGCAGTAAAGAAGGAGGGGTCCCCAGCGAGCAGTACTTC	CASSKEGGVPSEQYF	TRBJ2-7	TRBV12-3/TRBV12-4	-	-
TGTGCCAGCAGTCCCACCGCTCGTGGCTACACCTTC	CASSPTARGYTF	TRBJ1-2	TRBV6-2/TRBV6-3	-	-
TGTGCCAGCAGCTCCCGACGGGGGGATGAGCAGTTCTTC	CASSSRRGDEQFF	TRBJ2-1	TRBV9	few	TRBD2
TGCAGTGCTAGGCCCCCGGGACAGGGACCGTCCCAGTACTTC	CSARPPGQGPSQYF	TRBJ2-5	TRBV20-1	-	TRBD1
TGTGCCAGCAGTCCCGGGACAGGGAAATATGGCTACACCTTC	CASSPGTGKYGYTF	TRBJ1-2	TRBV12-3/TRBV12-4	once	TRBD1
TGTGCCAGCAGTGAATCGGATCAAGAGGCCCAGTACTTC	CASSESDQEAQYF	TRBJ2-5	TRBV25-1	-	-
TGCAGCGTTGAAGATCAGGAGACAGCGAGAATCAATGAGCAGTTCTTC	CSVEDQETARINEQFF	TRBJ2-1	TRBV29-1	many	-
TGTGCCACCAGTGATGGGCTGGGGGGCAATCAGCCCCAGCATTTT	CATSDGLGGNQPQHF	TRBJ1-5	TRBV24-1	-	-
TGTGCCAGCAGATTAGAGCTAGGTTTCCAAGAGACCCAGTACTTC	CASRLELGFQETQYF	TRBJ2-5	TRBV11-2	-	-
TGCAGCGTTGAATTTAGGGACCCCTACGAGCAGTACTTC	CSVEFRDPYEQYF	TRBJ2-7	TRBV29-1	many	-
TGTGCCAGCAGTTACGATAGCGGGGACGGATATACGCAGTATTTT	CASSYDSGDGYTQYF	TRBJ2-3	TRBV6-2/TRBV6-3	few	TRBD2
TGTGCCAGCGGTGGTGCGGGGGGAAGGGACACTGAAGCTTTCTTT	CASGGAGGRDTEAFF	TRBJ1-1	TRBV27	-	-
TGCAGTGCTAGAGATCGGGACAGCCCTCTCCAAGAGACCCAGTACTTC	CSARDRDSPLQETQYF	TRBJ2-5	TRBV20-1	-	TRBD1
TGTGCCAGCAGCCCGCGGACAGGACGCTCCTATGGCTACACCTTC	CASSPRTGRSYGYTF	TRBJ1-2	TRBV7-8	once	TRBD1
TGTGCCACCAGCAGAGATCGGACAGTAGGAGAGCAGTACTTC	CATSRDRTVGEQYF	TRBJ2-7	TRBV15	once	-
TGTGCCAGTAGTAGCCGGGGGGGGAATCAGCCCCAGCATTTT	CASSSRGGNQPQHF	TRBJ1-5	TRBV19	-	-
TGCAGCGTTGAGGATAACAGGAAGTCCGCCGAGCAGTACTTC	CSVEDNRKSAEQYF	TRBJ2-7	TRBV29-1	-	-
TGTGCCAGCAGCGAACAGGCCCTTGGCACAGATACGCAGTATTTT	CASSEQALGTDTQYF	TRBJ2-3	TRBV7-6	many	-
TGCAGTGCTTGGAGGGGCACAGATACGCAGTATTTT	CSAWRGTDTQYF	TRBJ2-3	TRBV20-1	few	-
TGTGCCAGCAGTACCGGGACAGTTAACGAGCAGTACTTC	CASSTGTVNEQYF	TRBJ2-7	TRBV28	-	TRBD1
TGTGCCAGCAGTTATGGGCAGCCTAATTCACCCCTCCACTTT	CASSYGQPNSPLHF	TRBJ1-6	TRBV6-2/TRBV6-3	few	-